Here is one T cell receptor (beta chain) with its context. The record originates from a study of blood T cell repertoires in COVID-19. About the research overall: T cells, B-cell-depleted T cells, or PBMCs supplied cDNA or gDNA.

The CDR3 extends over 11 amino acids. V dropped 6 bases and J dropped 4 bases, with 6 bases sitting between them. Per the germline V gene, CDR1 is MNHNY and CDR2 is SVGAGI (reference sequence). Per the original data handling: Cell counts per sample came from amplifying reference gene primers. Assay: immunoSEQ multiplex PCR; the TCRdb copy retains only in-frame clones and omits some. That table gives V, J and clone size, and the DNA gave D and trimming. The sample has about 260,000 clones, roughly 79% seen once. Sequencing was carried out using peripheral blood. V is TRBV6-6 and J is TRBJ1-2; D is unclear. This TCR was recovered from a woman older than 75 with acute or convalescent COVID-19. CDR3 in amino acids: CASSPFYGYTF. The CDR3 nucleotides read TGTGCCAGCAGCCCGTTCTATGGCTACACCTTC.